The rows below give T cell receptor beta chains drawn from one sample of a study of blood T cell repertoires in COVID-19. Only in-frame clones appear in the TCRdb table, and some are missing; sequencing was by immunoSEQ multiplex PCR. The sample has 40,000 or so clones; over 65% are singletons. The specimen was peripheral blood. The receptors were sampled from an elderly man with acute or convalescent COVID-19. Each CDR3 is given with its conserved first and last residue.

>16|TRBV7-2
CASSLVGTRGTDTQYF
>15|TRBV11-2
CASSRGAGSVYEQYF
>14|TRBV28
CASSQGGSNQPQHF
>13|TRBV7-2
CASSTRGYNEQFF
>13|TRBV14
CASSPGLTKGQYF
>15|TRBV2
CASSEVRVNTGELFF
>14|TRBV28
CASSSTGWRNEQFF
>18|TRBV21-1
CASSDRVGFRGRGETQYF
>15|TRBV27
CASRGTGRHQIEQFF
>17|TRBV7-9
CASSLGASGSRTDTQYF
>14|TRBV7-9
CASSLSGQPNEQFF
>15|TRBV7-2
CASTLRVAGRYEQYF
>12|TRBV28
CASRSRQNTQYF
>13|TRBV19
CASKGDSSYEQYF
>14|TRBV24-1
CATRGTGGTGELFF
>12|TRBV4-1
CASSQDLETQYF
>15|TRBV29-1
CSVESYRGREYEQYF
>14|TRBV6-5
CASSTGGMGYGYTF
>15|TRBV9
CASSVHRANTGELFF
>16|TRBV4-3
CASSQDGAGRTDTQYF
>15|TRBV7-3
CASSVRGGGTYEQYF
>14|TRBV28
CASSLLSGGREQFF
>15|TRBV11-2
CASSLGLTSGLEQYF
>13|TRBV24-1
CATSETGTDTQYF
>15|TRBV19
CASSVRQGGQEPQHF
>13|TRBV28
CASSLTGGEKLFF
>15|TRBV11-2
CASSVLAGGSGELFF
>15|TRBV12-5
CASGPGQGGVNEQFF
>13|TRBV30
CAWSLPRVYGYTF